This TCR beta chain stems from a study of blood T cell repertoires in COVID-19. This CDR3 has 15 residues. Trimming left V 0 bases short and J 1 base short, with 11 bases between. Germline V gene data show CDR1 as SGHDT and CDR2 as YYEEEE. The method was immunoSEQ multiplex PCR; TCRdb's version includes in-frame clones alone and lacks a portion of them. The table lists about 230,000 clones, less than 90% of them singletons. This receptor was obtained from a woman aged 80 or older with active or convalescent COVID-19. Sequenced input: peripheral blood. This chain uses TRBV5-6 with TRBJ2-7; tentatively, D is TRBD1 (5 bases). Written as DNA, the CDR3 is TGTGCCAGCAGCTTGGGGGGCAGGGCATCCTACGAGCAGTACTTC. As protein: CASSLGGRASYEQYF.